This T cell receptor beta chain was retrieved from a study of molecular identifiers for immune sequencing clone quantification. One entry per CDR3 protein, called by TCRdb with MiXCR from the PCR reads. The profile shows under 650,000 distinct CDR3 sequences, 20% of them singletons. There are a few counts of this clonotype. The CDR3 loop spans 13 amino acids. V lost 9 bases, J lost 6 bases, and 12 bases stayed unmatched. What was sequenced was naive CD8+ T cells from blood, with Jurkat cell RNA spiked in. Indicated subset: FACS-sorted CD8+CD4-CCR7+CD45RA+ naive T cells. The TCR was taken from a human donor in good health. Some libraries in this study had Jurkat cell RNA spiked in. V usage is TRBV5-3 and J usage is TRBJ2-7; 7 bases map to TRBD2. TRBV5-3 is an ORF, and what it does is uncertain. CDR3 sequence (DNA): TGTGCCACCTCGACTAGCTCCTCGTTCGAGCAGTACTTC. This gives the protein CATSTSSSFEQYF.